This entry lists 6 T cell receptor beta chains sequenced from one sample in a study of shared clonotypes between healthy human individuals. Libraries were prepared by immunoSEQ multiplex PCR; TCRdb keeps only in-frame clonotypes and omits some of them. The table includes under 1 million clones, about 97% detected once. Naive CD8 cells lacked CD45RO and underwent positive selection for CCR7, leaving out terminally differentiated effector memory CD45RA+ cells. Sequences were obtained from naive CD8+ T cells sorted from blood. Receptors originate from a man aged 25 to 40 in good health.

In this sample, this clone turned up once. This chain's CDR3 is CASSLGTSGRAYEQYF. CDR3 nucleotide sequence: TGTGCCAGCAGTTTGGGGACTAGCGGGAGGGCCTACGAGCAGTACTTC. The chain joins TRBV28 to TRBJ2-7, with 16 bases identical to TRBD2. CDR3 size: 16 residues. In germline, CDR1 is MDHEN, CDR2 SYDVKM. Losses at the gene ends were 3 bases for V and 2 bases for J; bases not matched to a gene: 1.

V is TRBV7-9 and J is TRBJ2-7; 8 positions match TRBD1. Losses at the gene ends were 4 bases for V and 4 bases for J; bases not matched to a gene: 9. Germline loops: CDR1 SEHNR, CDR2 FQNEAQ (reference sequence). The CDR3 spans 15 residues. CDR3 residues: CASSSKTGEDYEQYF. In nucleotides, the CDR3 is TGTGCCAGCAGCTCAAAGACAGGGGAAGATTACGAGCAGTACTTC.

This clone was counted a few times. The CDR3 loop reads CASSNQPQHF. CDR3 in DNA: TGCGCCAGCAGTAATCAGCCCCAGCATTTT. The rearrangement joins TRBV10-1 to TRBJ1-5, with D unclear. The germline CDR1 and CDR2 sequences are WNHNN and SYGVQD (reference sequence). V was pared by 5 bases and J by 4 bases, with 0 bases between. The CDR3 runs to 10 residues.

V usage is TRBV29-1 and J usage is TRBJ2-5, with 10 bases that match TRBD1. Germline V gene data show CDR1 as SQVTM and CDR2 as ANQGSEA. After removal of 2 bases from V and 3 bases from J, the junction contained 9 bases not matched to a gene. This CDR3 spans 16 amino acids. As DNA, the CDR3 is TGCAGCGTTGAAATTTTAGGGACAGGGGCAAAAGAGACCCAGTACTTC. It is translated as CSVEILGTGAKETQYF.

This clone was seen only once. DNA for the CDR3: TGTGCCAGCAGCCAAGTGGGGGCCCGCTCCTACAATGAGCAGTTCTTC. This gives the protein CASSQVGARSYNEQFF. This sequence joins TRBV14 and TRBJ2-1; tentatively, D is TRBD1 (6 bases). CDR3 length equals 16 residues. Between the trimmed V and J ends, which lost 1 base and 0 bases, there was a span of 10 bases. CDR1 SGHDN and CDR2 FVKESK come from the germline V gene.

The chain links TRBV4-3 to TRBJ1-3, with D perhaps TRBD1 (6 bases). The CDR3 spans 18 residues. Germline CDR1 and CDR2: LGHNA and YSLEER. Trimming took 1 base from V and 5 from J, leaving 21 bases between them. CDR3 bases: TGCGCCAGCAGCCAAGTTCAGGGTGAGGGGGAACTCAGAAACACCATATATTTT. This translates into CASSQVQGEGELRNTIYF.